Sequencing of this T cell receptor beta chain was carried out in a study of a mutant IDH1 vaccine in newly diagnosed glioma. At the level of the study: Onset of vaccination occurred 4-6 weeks following radiotherapy alone, or with temozolomide cycles. Treated patients had a mean age of about 44 years and an approximately 62% male, approximately 38% female split.

Overall study findings and caveats: Alterations occurring in top peripheral T cell clonotypes seemed unrelated to pseudoprogression.

Comments on this clone: Its antigen is still unknown.

This sample's time point: week 23, last vaccination. The content of each vaccine dose was 300 ug of mutant IDH1 20-mer peptide, and topical imiquimod accompanied it. Donors' newly diagnosed IDH1-mutant WHO grade 3 or 4 astrocytomas lacked nuclear ATRX. The method was immunoSEQ multiplex PCR; TCRdb's version includes in-frame clones alone and lacks a portion of them. The sample has tens of thousands of clones, approximately 85% seen once. This clonotype originated in a woman between 50 and 59 years old with glioma. Sequencing used PBMCs, obtained from a glioma patient whose treatment included an IDH1 peptide vaccine.

The CDR3 sequence is CAISESMGGEQYF. The CDR3 DNA follows: TGTGCCATCAGTGAGTCGATGGGTGGCGAGCAGTACTTC. The V and J genes are TRBV10-3 and TRBJ2-5; D unresolved. The J call may be mistaken, given a closer DNA end match to TRBJ2-7. Per the germline V gene, CDR1 is ENHRY and CDR2 is SYGVKD. CDR3 length: 13 residues.